Below are 3 T cell receptor beta chains sequenced from a single sample in a study of T cells in Graves' hyperthyroidism and ophthalmopathy. Template material for amplifying TCR beta CDR3 regions consisted of RNA transcripts. During a first-round RT-PCR of the TCR CDR3, the HTBI primer set was used. TCRdb independently ran MiXCR on the multiplex PCR reads; one entry per CDR3 protein. The sample contains fewer than 750,000 distinct CDR3 sequences, 46% of which appear only once. The sequencing sample was made of peripheral blood or thyroid tissue (not recorded which). The receptors come from a woman in her late teens or twenties with Graves' hyperthyroidism.

This chain connects TRBV29-1 to TRBJ1-2; D is unresolved. The germline V gene has CDR1 SQVTM and CDR2 ANQGSEA. Trimming took 8 bases from V and 4 from J, leaving 17 bases between them. The CDR3 is 13 residues long. CDR3 nucleotide sequence: TGCAGCTTAGCCGGCAGAGCTCTCTATGGCTACACCTTC. Translation gives CSLAGRALYGYTF.

This clonotype was picked up a small number of times. V gene TRBV10-3 combines with J gene TRBJ1-4; D gene unclear. The germline gives CDR1 ENHRY, CDR2 SYGVKD. The CDR3 loop spans 13 amino acids. V dropped 10 bases and J dropped 8 bases, with 17 bases sitting between them. The chain's CDR3 is CATSRTRREKLFF. The CDR3 DNA follows: TGTGCCACCTCGCGTACCCGCCGGGAAAAACTGTTTTTT.

The count of this clonotype is one. J is TRBJ2-7 and V is TRBV9, with D unclear. Matching the DNA end better, TRBJ2-1 makes the J call doubtful. From germline, CDR1 is SGDLS and CDR2 YYNGEE. The CDR3 extends over 12 amino acids. The CDR3 here is CASTQESPEQFF. As DNA, the CDR3 is TGTGCCAGCACCCAAGAGAGCCCCGAGCAGTTCTTC.